This TCR beta chain was observed in a study of identical twins. Study observations and caveats: Out-of-frame alpha sequences that twins shared showed excess low generation probability. Partly confounded zero-insertion analyses could result from invariant MAIT and iNKT cells. Beta clonotypes that were abundant in cord blood contained fewer insertions, a pattern absent from memory repertoires.

This clonotype was seen only a few times. Antigen specificity is unknown. This CDR3 has 15 amino acids. Unmatched junction bases numbered 8, after V lost 1 base and J lost 9 bases. Germline V gives CDR1 KGHDR, CDR2 SFDVKD. TCRdb reprocessed the 5' RACE reads via MiXCR and lists one record per CDR3 protein. This sample yields 280,000 or so distinct CDR3 sequences, of which about 8.3% are seen a single time; 2.1% belongs to the top ten. These records were also assigned to another study, of yellow fever vaccine responses in identical twins.

This chain joins TRBV24-1 and TRBJ2-1, with 7 bases identical to TRBD2. Sequenced input: memory (CD45RO+) T cells sorted from blood. This sequence originates from a woman under 30 in good health. The CDR3 is CATSDLSQAGTEQFF. As DNA, the CDR3 is TGTGCCACCAGTGATTTAAGTCAAGCGGGGACTGAGCAGTTCTTC.